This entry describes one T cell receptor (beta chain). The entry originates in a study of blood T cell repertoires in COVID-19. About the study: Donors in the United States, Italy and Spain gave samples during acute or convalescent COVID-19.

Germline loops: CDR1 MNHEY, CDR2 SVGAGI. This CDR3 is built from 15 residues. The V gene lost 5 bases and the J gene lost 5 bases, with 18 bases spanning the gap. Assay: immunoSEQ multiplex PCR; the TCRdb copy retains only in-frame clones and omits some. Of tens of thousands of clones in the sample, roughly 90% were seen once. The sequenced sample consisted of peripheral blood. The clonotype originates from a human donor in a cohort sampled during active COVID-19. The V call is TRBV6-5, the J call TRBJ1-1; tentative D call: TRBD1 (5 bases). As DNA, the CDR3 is TGTGCCAGCAGTAATGGAGAGCAGGGCCGGACTGAAGCTTTCTTT. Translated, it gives CASSNGEQGRTEAFF.